This TCR beta chain was identified in a study of CD8 T cells in Susac syndrome. For the study at large: At the time of blood draw, patients with Susac syndrome were therapy-naive, receiving corticosteroids, or receiving intravenous immunoglobulin alone.

Random hexamers served to reverse transcribe about 0.45 to 1 ug RNA. TCRdb reprocessed the immunoSEQ multiplex PCR reads with MiXCR, giving one entry per CDR3 protein. The data contain roughly 150,000 distinct CDR3 sequences, around 95% of them singletons. Germline V CDR1 and CDR2: MGHRA, YSYEKL. J lost 4 bases, V lost 1 base, and 14 bases had no gene match. This CDR3 is built from 18 residues. This receptor was obtained from a human donor with Susac syndrome. Sequencing was performed on CD4+ T cells from PBMCs. The chain links TRBV4-1 to TRBJ1-1, with 8 bases identical to TRBD1. In DNA, the CDR3 is TGCGCCAGCAGCCAAGGTGGGGCCAGGGGGCGAGGGGCCACTGAAGCTTTCTTT. This codes for CASSQGGARGRGATEAFF.